This entry concerns a single T cell receptor (beta chain). This sample is part of a study of cytomegalovirus exposure and HLA in healthy donors. The CDR3 is 16 residues long. Germline V gene lookup returns CDR1 GTSNPN and CDR2 SVGIG (reference sequence). Trimming removed 3 bases from V and 7 bases from J, with 25 bases in between. Data came from immunoSEQ multiplex PCR; TCRdb stores just in-frame clones and leaves some out. The sample has 200,000 to 250,000 clones; approximately 88% are singletons. What was sequenced was PBMCs. The TCR originated in a woman in her twenties or thirties in good health and CMV-seropositive. The genes are TRBV30 and TRBJ2-7; perhaps D is TRBD1 or TRBD2 (6 bases each). CDR3 residues: CAWRGGPGHGTWEQYF. Here the CDR3 DNA reads TGTGCCTGGAGGGGGGGACCGGGACACGGAACTTGGGAGCAGTACTTC.